These 8 T cell receptor beta chains came from one sample sequenced in a study of T cells in localized non-small cell lung cancer. This table comes from immunoSEQ multiplex PCR, and its TCRdb copy is limited to in-frame clones, with some not included. The profile shows some 28,000 clones, roughly 90% of them singletons. The source material was peripheral blood, sampled before any cancer treatment. These receptors came from a woman aged 18-49 years with stage I lung adenocarcinoma.

This sequence joins TRBV11-1 and TRBJ1-1; 8 nucleotides align to TRBD1. Trimming took 5 bases from V and 6 from J; bases not matched to a gene: 8. CDR1 and CDR2 from the germline V gene are SGHAT and FQDESV (reference sequence). This CDR3 has 14 residues. The CDR3 loop is CASSPGTGRAEAFF. In nucleotides, the CDR3 is TGTGCCAGCAGCCCAGGGACAGGTAGAGCTGAAGCTTTCTTT.

The chain carries TRBV10-3 and TRBJ1-2; 9 bases are a match to TRBD1. The germline V gene encodes CDR1 ENHRY and CDR2 SYGVKD. The CDR3 loop spans 17 amino acids. V dropped 4 bases and J dropped 4; count of bases not matched to a gene: 13. CDR3 loop: CAISARDRVVTLYGYTF. The CDR3 nucleotides are TGTGCCATCAGTGCCCGGGACAGGGTAGTCACTCTCTATGGCTACACCTTC.

This chain links TRBV2 with TRBJ2-7; D gene uncertain. The CDR3 runs to 14 residues. The V gene lost 3 bases and the J gene lost 5 bases, with 14 bases spanning the gap. Germline V gene data show CDR1 as SNHLY and CDR2 as FYNNEI. CDR3 nucleotides: TGTGCCAGCAGTGAGGTTAGCTTCGATGACGAGCAGTACTTC. Protein product: CASSEVSFDDEQYF.

This chain joins TRBV9 and TRBJ1-1; D gene uncertain. V lost 0 bases and J 2 bases, leaving 14 bases between the germline ends. The CDR3 has 16 residues. Germline-derived CDR1 and CDR2 are SGDLS and YYNGEE. CDR3 in DNA: TGTGCCAGCAGCGTAGGAAGAGGGTTGGGAAACACTGAAGCTTTCTTT. It codes for CASSVGRGLGNTEAFF.

This clone appeared once. This chain uses TRBV7-2 with TRBJ2-5; the match to TRBD2 covers 9 bases. Losses at the gene ends were 4 bases for V and 5 bases for J; bases not matched to a gene: 8. Germline V gives CDR1 SGHTA, CDR2 FQGNSA. There are 15 residues in the CDR3. CDR3: CASSSQREVGETQYF. Written as DNA, the CDR3 is TGTGCCAGCAGCTCCCAGCGGGAGGTGGGGGAGACCCAGTACTTC.

The V gene is TRBV7-6, the J gene TRBJ1-5, with D uncertain. V was shortened by 5 bases and J by 2 bases, with 13 bases between the two germline ends. Per the germline V gene, CDR1 is SGHVS and CDR2 is FNYEAQ. This CDR3 spans 15 amino acids. As DNA, the CDR3 is TGTGCCAGCAGCCCCGGCCTGAGGGGCAATCAGCCCCAGCATTTT. Protein: CASSPGLRGNQPQHF. Full variable domain (outside the CDR3, taken from reference TRBV7-6 and TRBJ1-5): GAGVSQSPRYKVTKRGQDVALRCDPISGHVSLYWYRQALGQGPEFLTYFNYEAQQDKSGLPNDRFSAERPEGSISTLTIQRTEQRDSAMYRCASSPGLRGNQPQHFGDGTRLSIL.

The chain has TRBV6-5 and TRBJ1-3, with unresolved D. Deletions cut 6 bases from V and 0 bases from J, with 9 bases between. From germline, CDR1 is MNHEY and CDR2 SVGAGI. The CDR3 is 14 amino acids. DNA of the CDR3: TGTGCCAGCAGCCCATTCGACTCTGGAAACACCATATATTTT. Its protein product is CASSPFDSGNTIYF.

The chain uses TRBV28 and TRBJ2-7, with D perhaps TRBD1 (6 bases). V dropped 10 bases and J dropped 4 bases, with 17 bases sitting between them. CDR3 length equals 13 residues. The V gene's germline CDR1 is MDHEN and CDR2 SYDVKM. The CDR3 spells CATSMGHYYEQYF. The CDR3 DNA reads TGTGCCACCTCAATGGGACACTATTACGAGCAGTACTTC.